This entry lists 14 T cell receptor beta chains sequenced from one sample in a study of shared clonotypes between healthy human individuals. TCRdb keeps only in-frame clones here, not all; method: immunoSEQ multiplex PCR. The repertoire consists of a few million clones, with 85% to 95% occurring once and the leading ten covering about 0.41%. The material sequenced was naive CD4+ T cells from PBMCs. Described subset: CD45RA+ positively selected. Receptors originate from a man between 18 and 29 years old in good health. Some clones in this sample may be carry-over from other donors' samples.

The rearrangement uses TRBV29-1 and TRBJ2-2, with 10 bases identical to TRBD2. Germline V CDR1 and CDR2: SQVTM, ANQGSEA. CDR3 length equals 17 residues. V lost 2 bases to trimming and J lost 2 bases; unmatched junction nucleotides: 8. CDR3 DNA: TGCAGCGTTGAAAGGGCTAGCGGGAGACTCAACACCGGGGAGCTGTTTTTT. Amino acid sequence: CSVERASGRLNTGELFF.

V usage is TRBV9 and J usage is TRBJ2-3; the D gene is possibly TRBD1 (6 bases). This CDR3 comprises 15 residues. The V end lost 0 bases, the J end lost 6 bases, and 14 bases lay between the germline ends. Germline CDR1 and CDR2: SGDLS and YYNGEE. The DNA of the CDR3 is TGTGCCAGCAGCGTAGCGGCGGTGGGGGCGGATACGCAGTATTTT. Protein sequence: CASSVAAVGADTQYF.

This chain joins TRBV28 and TRBJ2-1; perhaps TRBD2 as D (6 bases). V was shortened by 8 bases and J by 4 bases, with 18 bases between the two germline ends. This CDR3 has 15 residues. The V gene's germline CDR1 is MDHEN and CDR2 SYDVKM. CDR3 protein: CASVGGGDYYNEQFF. CDR3 nucleotides: TGTGCCAGCGTGGGGGGAGGTGATTATTACAATGAGCAGTTCTTC.

The chain joins TRBV28 to TRBJ1-2; 10 bases line up with TRBD1. This CDR3 comprises 15 residues. The ends lost 5 bases at V and 4 bases at J; junction bases unmatched: 7. Germline assignment: CDR1 MDHEN and CDR2 SYDVKM. Written as DNA, the CDR3 is TGTGCCAGCAGTCCTGGGACAGGGGTTAGCTATGGCTACACCTTC. Amino acids: CASSPGTGVSYGYTF.

This clone came up once. Other DNA sequences within the sample encode an identical CDR3. V gene TRBV25-1 combines with J gene TRBJ2-3, with a tentative D call TRBD2 (6 bases). Trimming removed 3 bases from V and 3 bases from J, with 7 bases in between. Per the germline V gene, CDR1 is MGHDK and CDR2 is SYGVNS. The CDR3 is 13 residues long. CDR3 protein: CASSEGGTDTQYF. CDR3 nucleotide sequence: TGTGCCAGCAGTGAGGGGGGAACAGATACGCAGTATTTT.

The chain uses TRBV7-9 and TRBJ2-3; perhaps TRBD1 as D (5 bases). The V end lost 0 bases, the J end lost 7 bases, and 8 bases lay between the germline ends. Germline values: CDR1 SEHNR, CDR2 FQNEAQ (reference sequence). This CDR3 has 13 amino acids. DNA for the CDR3: TGTGCCAGCAGCTTAGCGAGACAGAATACGCAGTATTTT. This translates into CASSLARQNTQYF.

The chain is built from TRBV11-3 and TRBJ1-1; 7 nucleotides line up with TRBD1. CDR1 and CDR2 from the germline V gene are SGHNT and YENEEA. The V gene end was trimmed by 5 bases and the J gene end by 8 bases; junction bases not matched to a gene: 5. The CDR3 loop spans 12 amino acids. This CDR3 is CASSQSRGEAFF. The DNA of the CDR3 is TGTGCCAGCAGCCAAAGCAGGGGGGAAGCTTTCTTT.

The chain combines TRBV5-1 with TRBJ1-2; no reliable D call. CDR3 size: 13 residues. With 0 bases removed from V and 7 bases from J, the gap between germline ends came to 10 bases. Per germline, CDR1 SGHRS and CDR2 YFSETQ. In DNA, the CDR3 is TGCGCCAGCAGCTTGGGCCCGGCTTTTGGCTACACCTTC. Protein: CASSLGPAFGYTF.

This chain joins TRBV5-4 and TRBJ2-2, with TRBD1 as a possible D gene (5 bases). Trimming stripped 6 bases from V and 4 bases from J, with 10 bases between. This CDR3 has 13 residues. Germline loops: CDR1 SGHNT, CDR2 YYREEE (reference sequence). For the CDR3, the DNA is TGTGCCAGCACCAGGGATATCACCGGGGAGCTGTTTTTT. Encoded protein: CASTRDITGELFF. Using reference TRBV5-4 and TRBJ2-2 for the parts outside the CDR3, the full variable domain is ETGVTQSPTHLIKTRGQQVTLRCSSQSGHNTVSWYQQALGQGPQFIFQYYREEENGRGNFPPRFSGLQFPNYSSELNVNALELDDSALYLCASTRDITGELFFGEGSRLTVL.

This chain joins TRBV7-3 and TRBJ1-1; D perhaps matches TRBD1 (6 bases). The CDR3 runs 15 residues. Germline V lookup: CDR1 SGHTA, CDR2 FQGTGA. The ends were cut back, 5 bases at V and 1 base at J, with 14 bases in the middle. CDR3 residues: CASSRTGDTNTEAFF. For the CDR3, the DNA is TGTGCCAGCAGCCGCACTGGGGACACGAACACTGAAGCTTTCTTT.

The rearrangement joins TRBV11-2 to TRBJ2-7, with a weak D call TRBD1 (8 bases). The germline V gene has CDR1 SGHAT and CDR2 FQNNGV. The germline V and J ends were trimmed by 5 bases and 12 bases, with 17 bases remaining between them. This CDR3 is built from 12 residues. The CDR3 DNA sequence: TGTGCCAGCAGCACGACAGGGGAGGGTCTGTACTTC. Translating it yields CASSTTGEGLYF.

CDR3 in DNA: TGTGCCAGCACCAACCGGGACAACTACGAGCAGTACTTC. Encoded protein: CASTNRDNYEQYF. The chain recombines TRBV6-5 with TRBJ2-7, with D maybe TRBD1 (6 bases). There are 13 residues in the CDR3. V was clipped by 7 bases and J by 3 bases, with 13 bases between them. Germline CDR1 and CDR2: MNHEY and SVGAGI.

V is TRBV30 and J is TRBJ1-2; a possible D gene is TRBD1 (5 bases). This CDR3 has 13 amino acids. Per germline, CDR1 GTSNPN and CDR2 SVGIG (reference sequence). Trimming stripped 4 bases from V and 4 bases from J, with 13 bases between. CDR3 protein: CAWTRMQGYGYTF. The DNA of the CDR3 is TGTGCCTGGACCCGGATGCAGGGCTATGGCTACACCTTC.

This chain links TRBV5-1 with TRBJ2-3; no firm D call. This CDR3 contains 14 residues. V was cut by 4 bases and J by 0 bases, with 9 bases left in between. Germline V lookup: CDR1 SGHRS, CDR2 YFSETQ. In DNA form, the CDR3 reads TGCGCCAGCAGCGATCCGGAGAGCACAGATACGCAGTATTTT. It is translated as CASSDPESTDTQYF.